These T cell receptor beta chains were read from a single sample in a study of blood T cell repertoires in COVID-19. Here immunoSEQ multiplex PCR was the method, and the copy in TCRdb shows in-frame clones only, minus some. The sample lists 150,000 or so clones, about 80% seen once, with 22% in the top ten. Sequenced: peripheral blood. All receptors come from an elderly woman with acute or convalescent COVID-19. Each CDR3 is given without its conserved first and last residue. D genes are given only for firm matches.

V	J	D	CDR3
TRBV4-3	TRBJ2-3	-	ASSQVSSVWADTQY
TRBV15	TRBJ2-3	-	ATSRDRVFTDTQY
TRBV19	TRBJ1-4	TRBD1	ARTGFGEKLF
TRBV6-5	TRBJ1-1	-	ASRGSNTEAF
TRBV12-2	TRBJ1-1	-	ASRYSGGQNTEAF
TRBV27	TRBJ2-7	TRBD2	ASSPLAGGPYEQY
TRBV7-9	TRBJ2-5	TRBD2	ASSFSGRAGETQY
TRBV3-1/TRBV3-2	TRBJ1-2	-	ASSQDRGRGYT
TRBV14	TRBJ2-5	-	ASSQGGNQETQY
TRBV9	TRBJ2-5	TRBD1	ASSASPQRDRTQY
TRBV3-1/TRBV3-2	TRBJ1-2	-	ASSQFRGSTNYGYT
TRBV7-9	TRBJ1-1	TRBD1	ASSRHRQGAVRTEAF
TRBV5-6	TRBJ1-2	TRBD1	ASSPTTGGGYGYT
TRBV19	TRBJ2-6	TRBD1	ASKGQGTGANVLT
TRBV5-1	TRBJ2-1	-	ASSLEASYNEQF
TRBV12-3/TRBV12-4	TRBJ1-2	TRBD1	ASSPRQGAGYT
TRBV5-1	TRBJ2-3	-	ASSSSSTDTQY
TRBV19	TRBJ2-7	TRBD2	ASRLAGGGEQY
TRBV5-1	TRBJ2-1	TRBD2	ASSDVAGGRLNEQF
TRBV2	TRBJ1-2	TRBD1	ASSYIDRAGGYT
TRBV9	TRBJ1-3	-	ASSVVGRPGNTIY
TRBV14	TRBJ1-2	-	ASSQGGNYGYT
TRBV29-1	TRBJ1-2	-	SVAGLYGYT
TRBV11-2	TRBJ1-1	TRBD1	ASSTGQGLLNTEAF
TRBV7-9	TRBJ2-7	-	ASSLVQGQTYEQY
TRBV3-1/TRBV3-2	TRBJ1-2	-	ASSPRAAVYGYT
TRBV19	TRBJ1-5	TRBD1	ASTSRDSNQPQH
TRBV5-4	TRBJ1-4	TRBD1	ASFEWDRENEKLF
TRBV5-1	TRBJ2-3	-	ASRSTDTQY
TRBV3-1/TRBV3-2	TRBJ2-5	-	ASSSRETQY
TRBV5-1	TRBJ2-3	-	ASSPSLSTDTQY
TRBV21-1	TRBJ1-5	-	ASELAGHQPQH
TRBV6-6	TRBJ1-3	TRBD1	ASSRDRSSGNTIY
TRBV30	TRBJ1-3	TRBD1	AWSLSTGSGNTIY
TRBV5-1	TRBJ2-2	TRBD2	ASSPTSGRTGELF
TRBV4-1	TRBJ1-2	-	ASSQEGRNGYT
TRBV7-9	TRBJ2-2	-	ASSFSNTGELF
TRBV29-1	TRBJ1-2	TRBD1	SVEVGKGARSGYT
TRBV5-1	TRBJ2-5	TRBD2	ASSQGTSEETQY
TRBV3-1/TRBV3-2	TRBJ2-2	-	ASSQDRRQGNTGELF
TRBV19	TRBJ1-5	TRBD1	ASSIYQGANQPQH
TRBV7-6	TRBJ2-2	-	ASSPRDGLNTGELF
TRBV5-5	TRBJ2-4	TRBD1	ASSGGQGPIGNIQY
TRBV6-5	TRBJ1-4	TRBD1	ASSITGGAEKLF
TRBV27	TRBJ1-2	-	ASSGSAGYGYT
TRBV19	TRBJ2-3	TRBD1	ASSTSRDRGRDTQY
TRBV15	TRBJ2-1	TRBD1	ATSRPGTGSYNEQF
TRBV5-1	TRBJ1-2	-	ASSSSFRDYGYT
TRBV5-1	TRBJ2-5	TRBD1	ASSEQGQVQETQY
TRBV7-6	TRBJ2-3	-	ASSLTAGAPDTQY
TRBV19	TRBJ2-4	-	ASSISFGQGNIQY
TRBV2	TRBJ1-1	-	ASSVWTEAF
TRBV10-1	TRBJ2-7	-	ASSAIRESEQY